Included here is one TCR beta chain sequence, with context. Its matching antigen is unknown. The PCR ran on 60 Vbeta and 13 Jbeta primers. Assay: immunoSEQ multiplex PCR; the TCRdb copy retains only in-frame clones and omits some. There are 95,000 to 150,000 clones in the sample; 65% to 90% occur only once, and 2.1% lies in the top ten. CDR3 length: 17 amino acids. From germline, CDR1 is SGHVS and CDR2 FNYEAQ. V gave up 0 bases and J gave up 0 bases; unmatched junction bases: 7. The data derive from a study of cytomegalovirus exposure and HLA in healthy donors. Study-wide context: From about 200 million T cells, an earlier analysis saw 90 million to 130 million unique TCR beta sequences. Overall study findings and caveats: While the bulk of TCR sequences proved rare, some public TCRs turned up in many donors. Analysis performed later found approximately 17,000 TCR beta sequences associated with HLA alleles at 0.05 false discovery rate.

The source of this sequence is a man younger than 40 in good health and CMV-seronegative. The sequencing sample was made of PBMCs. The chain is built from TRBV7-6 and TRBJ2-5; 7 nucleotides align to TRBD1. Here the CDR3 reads CASSLAAGGQYQETQYF. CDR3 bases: TGTGCCAGCAGCTTAGCGGCAGGGGGTCAGTACCAAGAGACCCAGTACTTC.